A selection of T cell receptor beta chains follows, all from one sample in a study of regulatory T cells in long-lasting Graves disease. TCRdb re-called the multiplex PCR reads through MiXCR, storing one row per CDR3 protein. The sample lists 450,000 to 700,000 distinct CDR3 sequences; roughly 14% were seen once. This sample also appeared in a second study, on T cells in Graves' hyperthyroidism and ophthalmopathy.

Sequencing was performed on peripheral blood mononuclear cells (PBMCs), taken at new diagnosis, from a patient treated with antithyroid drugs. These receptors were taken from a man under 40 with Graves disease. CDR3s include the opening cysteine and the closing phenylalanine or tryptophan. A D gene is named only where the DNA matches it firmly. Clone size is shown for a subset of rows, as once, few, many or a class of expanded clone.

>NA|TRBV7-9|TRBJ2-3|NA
TGTGCCAGCAGCCCTGACCGGCTTATAGATACGCAGTATTTT
CASSPDRLIDTQYF
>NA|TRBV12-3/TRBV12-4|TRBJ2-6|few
TGTGCCAGCAGTCCCGGCCCTGGTGGGGCCAACGTCCTGACTTTC
CASSPGPGGANVLTF
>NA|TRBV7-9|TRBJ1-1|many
TGTGCCAGCAGTTCATACGGTGAAGCTTTCTTT
CASSSYGEAFF
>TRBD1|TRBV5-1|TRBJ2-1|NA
TGCGCCAGCAGCTGGACAGGGGGCAGCGGGAATGAGCAGTTCTTC
CASSWTGGSGNEQFF
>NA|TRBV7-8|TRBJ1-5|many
TGTGCCAGCAGCTTAGGCTGGGGCTCTAATCAGCCCCAGCATTTT
CASSLGWGSNQPQHF
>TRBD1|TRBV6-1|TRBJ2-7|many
TGTGCCAGCAGTGAAGGCCGACAGGGGCTCTCCTACGAGCAGTACTTC
CASSEGRQGLSYEQYF
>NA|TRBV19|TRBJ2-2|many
TGTGCCAGTAGTATACCCGCAGGAACCGGGGAGCTGTTTTTT
CASSIPAGTGELFF
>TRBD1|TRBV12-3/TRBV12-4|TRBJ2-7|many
TGTGCCAGCAGTGATACGACAGGGTTTATCGACGAGCAGTACTTC
CASSDTTGFIDEQYF
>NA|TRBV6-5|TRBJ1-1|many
TGTGCCAGCAGTTACGATAGGGGGGCATCTGAAGCTTTCTTT
CASSYDRGASEAFF
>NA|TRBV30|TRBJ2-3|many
TGTGCCTGGAGTGTACCCGGTACAGATACGCAGTATTTT
CAWSVPGTDTQYF
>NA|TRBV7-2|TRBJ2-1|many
TGTGCCAGCAGCTTAGCTCGGTTCGAGCAGTTCTTC
CASSLARFEQFF
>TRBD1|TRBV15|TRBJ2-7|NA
TGTGCCACCAGTCGGGACAGGGCAGCCGGCGAGCAGTACTTC
CATSRDRAAGEQYF
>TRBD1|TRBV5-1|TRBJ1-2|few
TGCGCCAGCAGCGCGGAGGACAGGTCCGTGGATGGCTACACCTTC
CASSAEDRSVDGYTF
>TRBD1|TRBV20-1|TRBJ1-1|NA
TGCAGTGCTAGTCCTTTCGGACAGGGAGACACTGAAGCTTTCTTT
CSASPFGQGDTEAFF
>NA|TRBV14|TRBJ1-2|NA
TGTGCCAGCAGCCAAGATCCGAGCCGATATGGCTACACCTTC
CASSQDPSRYGYTF
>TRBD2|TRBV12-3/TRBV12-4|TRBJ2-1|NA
TGTGCCAGCAGTAATAGCGGGGAGGATGAGCAGTTCTTC
CASSNSGEDEQFF
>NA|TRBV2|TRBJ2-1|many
TGTGCCAGCAGTGAAGTCACAGGGAGACGAGGGAGACCTGAGCAGTTCTTC
CASSEVTGRRGRPEQFF
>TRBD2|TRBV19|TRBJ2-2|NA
TGTGCCAGTAGTGGGGGAACTAGCGGGAGTATTTGGACCGGGGAGCTGTTTTTT
CASSGGTSGSIWTGELFF
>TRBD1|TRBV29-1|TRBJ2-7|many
TGCAGCGCCTGGACAGGGGGAAACGAGCAGTACTTC
CSAWTGGNEQYF
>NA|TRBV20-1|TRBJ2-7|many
TGCAGTGCTAGAGTAAGGATGGCGGAGGCCGTTTCTACCTACGAGCAGTACTTC
CSARVRMAEAVSTYEQYF
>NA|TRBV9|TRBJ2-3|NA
TGTGCCAGCAGCCCCCGGCCACTACAGGGCACAGATACGCAGTATTTT
CASSPRPLQGTDTQYF
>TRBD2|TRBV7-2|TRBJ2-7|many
TGTGCCAGCAGCTCGTCCGGGACTAGCGGGGCCTACGAGCAGTACTTC
CASSSSGTSGAYEQYF
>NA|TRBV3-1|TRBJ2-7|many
TGTGCCAGCAGCACAGCCCTCTACTACGAGCAGTACTTC
CASSTALYYEQYF
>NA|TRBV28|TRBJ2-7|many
TGTGCCAGCAGGCCGCTGGAGCCCCACTACGAGCAGTACTTC
CASRPLEPHYEQYF
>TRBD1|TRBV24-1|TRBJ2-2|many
TGTGCCACCAGTGATTGGGTAGGGGGCAACGGGGAGCTGTTTTTT
CATSDWVGGNGELFF
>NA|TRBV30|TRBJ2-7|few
TGTGCCTGGAACAGGGAGGGGTACGAGCAGTACTTC
CAWNREGYEQYF
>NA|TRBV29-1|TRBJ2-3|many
TGCAGCGTTGCGAGGGTGGGGATCACAGATACGCAGTATTTT
CSVARVGITDTQYF
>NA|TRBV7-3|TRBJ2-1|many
TGTGCCAGCAGCTTAACGGGGGGACAGAATGAGCAGTTCTTC
CASSLTGGQNEQFF
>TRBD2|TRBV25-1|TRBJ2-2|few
TGTGCCAGCAGTGAATTCTTCCGGGGGGAGAAGAACACCGGGGAGCTGTTTTTT
CASSEFFRGEKNTGELFF
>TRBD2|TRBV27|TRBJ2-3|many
TGTGCCAGCAGTTTCTTAGCGGGAGTCTCGGCAGATACGCAGTATTTT
CASSFLAGVSADTQYF
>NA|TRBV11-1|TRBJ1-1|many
TGTGCCAGCAGCTCAATAGGGGGGTCATCATCGAACACTGAAGCTTTCTTT
CASSSIGGSSSNTEAFF
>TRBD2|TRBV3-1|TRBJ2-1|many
TGTGCCAGCAGCCACCTTAGCGGGAGAGCGGTCGATGAGCAGTTCTTC
CASSHLSGRAVDEQFF
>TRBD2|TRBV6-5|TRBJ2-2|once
TGTGCCAGCAGTTACGACGCGGGGGCCGGGGAGCTGTTTTTT
CASSYDAGAGELFF
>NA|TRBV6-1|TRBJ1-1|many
TGTGCCAGCAGTGAAGGGCAGGGAAGCACTGAAGCTTTCTTT
CASSEGQGSTEAFF
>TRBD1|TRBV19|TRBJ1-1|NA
TGTGCCAGTAGTCCCAGGGGGGTGAGCACTGAAGCTTTCTTT
CASSPRGVSTEAFF
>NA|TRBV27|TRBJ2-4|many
TGTGCCAGCAGTCCGTGGACGGCGTCCAGGAACATTCAGTACTTC
CASSPWTASRNIQYF
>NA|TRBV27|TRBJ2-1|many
TGTGCCAGCAGTTTTGGGACTCTCTCCTACAATGAGCAGTTCTTC
CASSFGTLSYNEQFF
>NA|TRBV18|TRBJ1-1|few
TGTGCCAGCTCACCGGATCAGAGGAACACTGAAGCTTTCTTT
CASSPDQRNTEAFF
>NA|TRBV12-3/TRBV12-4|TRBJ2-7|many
TGTGCCAGCAACTTTGGAGACAAGGCACTATACGAGCAGTACTTC
CASNFGDKALYEQYF
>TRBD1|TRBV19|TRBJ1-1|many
TGTGCCAGCCCCGTACTCGCTACACCCCAGCAGGGGGAACATCGAGAGCGAATGAACACTGAAGCTTTCTTT
CASPVLATPQQGEHRERMNTEAFF
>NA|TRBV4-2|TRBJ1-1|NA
TGTGCCAGCAGCCAAGTGGTTCCGGGGACAGAAGCTTTCTTT
CASSQVVPGTEAFF
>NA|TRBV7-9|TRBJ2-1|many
TGTGCCAGCAGCCCCCTAGGCCGGGCGGGCAATGAGCAGTTCTTC
CASSPLGRAGNEQFF
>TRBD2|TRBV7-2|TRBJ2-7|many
TGTGCCAGCAGCACTAGGGCTAGCGGGAGAGGAATTCCTTACGAGCAGTACTTC
CASSTRASGRGIPYEQYF
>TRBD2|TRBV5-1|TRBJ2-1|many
TGCGCCAGCACCCGGACTAGCGGGAGTAATGAGCAGTTCTTC
CASTRTSGSNEQFF
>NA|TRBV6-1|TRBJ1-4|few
TGTGCCAGCAGGACAGGCCCCGAAAAACTGTTTTTT
CASRTGPEKLFF